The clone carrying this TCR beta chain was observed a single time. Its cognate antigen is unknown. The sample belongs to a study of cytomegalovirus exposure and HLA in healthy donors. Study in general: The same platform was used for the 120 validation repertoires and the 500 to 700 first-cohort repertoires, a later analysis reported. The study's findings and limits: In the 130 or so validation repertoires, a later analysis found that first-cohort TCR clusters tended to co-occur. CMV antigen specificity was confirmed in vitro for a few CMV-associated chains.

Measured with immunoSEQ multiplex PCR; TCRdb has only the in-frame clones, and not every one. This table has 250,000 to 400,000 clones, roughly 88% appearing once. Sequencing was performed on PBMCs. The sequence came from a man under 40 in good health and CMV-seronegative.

The chain's CDR3 is CASSAPRYLTQYF. CDR3 sequence (DNA): TGTGCCAGCAGTGCACCCAGATACCTTACGCAGTATTTT. The V and J genes are TRBV27 and TRBJ2-3; D gene ambiguous. This CDR3 contains 13 residues. The ends were cut back, 5 bases at V and 8 bases at J, with 14 bases in the middle. CDR1 is MNHEY, CDR2 SMNVEV, per germline (reference sequence).